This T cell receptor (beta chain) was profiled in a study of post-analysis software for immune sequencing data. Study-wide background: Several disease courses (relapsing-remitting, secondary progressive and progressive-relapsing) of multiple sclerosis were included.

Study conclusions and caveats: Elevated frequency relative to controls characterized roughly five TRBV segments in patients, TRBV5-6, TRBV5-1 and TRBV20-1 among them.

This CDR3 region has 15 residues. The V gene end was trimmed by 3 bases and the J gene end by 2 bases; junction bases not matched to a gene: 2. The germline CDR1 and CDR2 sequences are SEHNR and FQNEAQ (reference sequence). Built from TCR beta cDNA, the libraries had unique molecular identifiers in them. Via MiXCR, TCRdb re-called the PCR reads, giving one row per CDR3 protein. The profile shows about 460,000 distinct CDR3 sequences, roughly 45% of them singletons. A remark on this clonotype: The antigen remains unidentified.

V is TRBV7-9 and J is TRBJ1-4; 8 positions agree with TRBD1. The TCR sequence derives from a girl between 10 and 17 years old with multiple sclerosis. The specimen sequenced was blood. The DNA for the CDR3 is TGTGCCAGCAGCTTCCGACAGGGGACTAATGAAAAACTGTTTTTT. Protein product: CASSFRQGTNEKLFF.